One TCR beta chain is described in this entry. What antigen it recognizes has not been identified. Within one base of it there is no much larger clone, and no base qualities were kept. The CDR3 spans 13 residues, from the cysteine through the phenylalanine. This entry keeps only the CDR3 DNA: 39 bases, framed from base 1. The germline ends are 12 bases apart after V is trimmed by 5 bases and J by 6 bases. The CDR3 regions of human TCRbeta chains were analyzed by immunosequencing. Per the original workflow: Repertoire TCRs were matched against a reference library of SARS-CoV-2-specific TCRs generated with the MIRA antigen-specificity platform. Breadth was defined as the fraction of unique TCRs that were SARS-CoV-2-associated. Depth was defined as the fraction of total T cells that were SARS-CoV-2-associated. Using the MIRA data, each spike-specific TCR was assigned both to the spike region to which the TCR was reactive and to a CD4 or CD8 class. Log10-transformed breadth and depth values were compared by one-way ANOVA with Sidak's multiple comparisons tests. TCRdb limited this immuneACCESS table to in-frame rearrangements with V and J called. A share of clones is missing; checked studies link under half to unresolved V genes, and the rest is unexplained. The V and J calls and clone size are taken from that table; D and trimming were inferred from the DNA. The sample table shows fewer than 100,000 clones, and about 88% are seen once. The ten largest clones add up to approximately 15% of the sample.

Reading the label with the study, this specimen's time point is: about 28 days (+/-7) after the second vaccine dose. AZD1222 recipients given second doses at about 4 weeks or at about 12 weeks were pooled, since spike-specific TCR depth and breadth were not found to differ between the two schedules. The vaccinee samples were drawn from two UK trials, COV001 and COV002, one of which was a single-blind randomized controlled phase 2/3 trial testing AZD1222 (ChAdOx1 nCoV-19) in healthy adults. For TCRbeta chain sequencing, PBMC samples from trial participants were taken at day 0 and at day 28 after the second dose. These data come from a study of T cell responses to AZD1222 COVID-19 vaccine (TCRdb year 2021). Regarding the complete study: TCR sequencing was performed for 230 to 250 trial participants, of whom about 200 were given two doses of AZD1222 and 26 were given two doses of MenACWY control vaccine. Trial participants were enrolled by age into subgroups of 18-55, 56-69 and 70-plus years, and roughly 150, 30 and 60 TCR-sequenced participants, respectively, were included in these subgroups.

What the study reported, not specific to this receptor: The 56-69-year group was small, and its depth increase did not reach significance, likely because of low power. The whole spike protein was spanned by vaccine-associated CD4 TCRs, and dominant responses were seen in regions 160-218 and 743-854. No day 14 peak-response samples were available, so repertoires were characterized only after the peak T cell response. Reportedly, almost half of the unique spike-specific TCRs recognized epitopes lying outside the regions that are mutated in the B.1.351 and B.1.1.7 variants. A significant rise in spike-specific TCR breadth and depth was observed after two AZD1222 doses relative to day 0 and relative to MenACWY recipients. Conclusions about previously exposed vaccinees are limited, since just 6 or 7 AZD1222 recipients were seropositive for SARS-CoV-2 at baseline. Participants were mostly white British, with more females than males. The authors suggested clonal diversity may have been underestimated.

The receptor was derived from an adult who received the AZD1222 COVID-19 vaccine. The sequence joins TRBV12-3 or TRBV12-4 to TRBJ2-3; the D gene identity is not certain. The sequenced sample was peripheral blood, obtained 28 days after the second AZD1222 dose. The CDR3 is CASSPDETDTQYF. The DNA sequence is given as TGTGCCAGCAGTCCAGACGAGACGGATACGCAGTATTTT.